This TCR beta chain was observed in a study of T cell responses to AZD1222 COVID-19 vaccine. Clones were read by immunoSEQ multiplex PCR, and TCRdb kept only the in-frame ones, dropping some. The top ten clones hold around 17% of a sample with some 97,000 clones, 85% to 90% of them seen once. CDR1 and CDR2 from the germline V gene are SQVTM and ANQGSEA. CDR3 length: 14 amino acids. J gave up 6 bases and V 2 bases, and 10 bases lay outside the gene matches. The gene calls are TRBV29-1 and TRBJ2-7; TRBD1 matches 7 bases. Specimen: peripheral blood, collected on day 0 of AZD1222 vaccination. The clonotype originates from an adult in good health. The CDR3: CSVEITNRGSEQYF. CDR3 nucleotide sequence: TGCAGCGTTGAAATTACGAACAGGGGAAGCGAGCAGTACTTC.